This TCR beta chain was retrieved from a study of T cells after yellow fever vaccination. About the research overall: In the case of low-cell-number fractions, SMART-Seq v4 Ultra Low Input was used for preparation.

The CDR3 contains 13 residues. V was clipped by 3 bases and J by 0 bases, with 3 bases between them. This clonotype was found many times. Template switching with 5'RACE generated the TCR cDNA and added a universal primer site and UMIs. TCRdb fed the 5' RACE reads into MiXCR, producing one record per CDR3 protein. The table shows around 53,000 distinct CDR3 sequences, with about 6.6% occurring only once. Study-wide results and caveats: Just a small share of clonotypes turned up in the CD4 compartment as well as the CD8 compartment. When the response was secondary, it was weaker but reached its peak faster, day 5 versus 15.

Sequenced here: CD8+ T cells not binding an NS4B(214-222) dextramer, sorted from PBMCs, sampled around 45 days after the first yellow fever vaccination. The chain carries TRBV12-3 or TRBV12-4 and TRBJ1-5; D not certain. This clonotype originated in a man between 18 and 29 years old who received the YFV17D yellow fever vaccine. CDR3 sequence: CASSFRSNQPQHF. CDR3 coding DNA: TGTGCCAGCAGTTTTCGTAGCAATCAGCCCCAGCATTTT.